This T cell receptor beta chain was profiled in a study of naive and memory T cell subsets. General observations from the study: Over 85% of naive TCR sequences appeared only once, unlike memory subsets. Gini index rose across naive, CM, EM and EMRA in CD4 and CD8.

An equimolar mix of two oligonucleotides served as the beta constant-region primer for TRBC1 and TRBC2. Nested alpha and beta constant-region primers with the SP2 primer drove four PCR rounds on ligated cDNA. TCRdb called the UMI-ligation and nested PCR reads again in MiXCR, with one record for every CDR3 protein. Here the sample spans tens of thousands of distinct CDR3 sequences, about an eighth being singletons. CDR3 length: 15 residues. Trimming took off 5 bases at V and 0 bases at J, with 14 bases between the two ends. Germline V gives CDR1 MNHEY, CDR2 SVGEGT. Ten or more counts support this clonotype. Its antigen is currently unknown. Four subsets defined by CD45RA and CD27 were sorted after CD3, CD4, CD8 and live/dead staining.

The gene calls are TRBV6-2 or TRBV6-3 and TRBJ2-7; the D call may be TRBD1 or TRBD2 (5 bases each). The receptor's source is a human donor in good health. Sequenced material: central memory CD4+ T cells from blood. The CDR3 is CASSGDAYYSYEQYF. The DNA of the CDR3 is TGTGCCAGCAGTGGGGACGCGTACTACTCCTACGAGCAGTACTTC.